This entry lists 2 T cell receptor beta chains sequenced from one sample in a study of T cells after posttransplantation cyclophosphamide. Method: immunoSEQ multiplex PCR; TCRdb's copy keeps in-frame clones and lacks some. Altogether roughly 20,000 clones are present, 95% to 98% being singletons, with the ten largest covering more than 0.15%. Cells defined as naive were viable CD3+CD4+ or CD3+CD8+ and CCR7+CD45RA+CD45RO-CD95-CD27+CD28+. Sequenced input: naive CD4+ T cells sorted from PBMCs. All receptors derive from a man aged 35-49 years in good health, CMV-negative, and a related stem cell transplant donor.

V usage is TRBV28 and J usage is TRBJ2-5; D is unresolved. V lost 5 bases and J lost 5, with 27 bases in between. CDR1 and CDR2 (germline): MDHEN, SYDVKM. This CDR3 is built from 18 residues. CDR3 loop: CASSPMRSRQLLGETQYF. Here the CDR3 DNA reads TGTGCCAGCAGTCCCATGCGGAGCCGGCAACTGCTTGGGGAGACCCAGTACTTC.

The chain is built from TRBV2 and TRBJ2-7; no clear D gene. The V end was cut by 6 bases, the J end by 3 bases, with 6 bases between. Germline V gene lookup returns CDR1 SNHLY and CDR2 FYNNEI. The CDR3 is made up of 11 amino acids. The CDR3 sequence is CASSLNYEQYF. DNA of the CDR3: TGTGCCAGCAGCCTAAACTACGAGCAGTACTTC. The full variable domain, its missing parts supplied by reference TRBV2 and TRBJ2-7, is EPEVTQTPSHQVTQMGQEVILRCVPISNHLYFYWYRQILGQKVEFLVSFYNNEISEKSEIFDDQFSVERPDGSNFTLKIRSTKLEDSAMYFCASSLNYEQYFGPGTRLTVT.